Sequencing of this TCR beta chain was carried out in a study of T cell responses to AZD1222 COVID-19 vaccine. Findings of the study overall: Vaccine-associated CD4 TCRs spanned spike, dominant at 160-218 and 743-854. Repertoires were collected only later (after the peak T cell response had occurred).

There are 15 residues in the CDR3. Looked up from germline, CDR1 is LNHDA and CDR2 is SQIVND (reference sequence). Trimming took off 1 base at V and 5 bases at J, with 12 bases between the two ends. TCRdb's copy holds only in-frame clones and misses some; the assay was immunoSEQ multiplex PCR. The sample lists 70,000 to 95,000 clones; around 93% were seen once. Concerning this clone: What it binds is not known.

V and J are TRBV19 and TRBJ2-1; D not certain. The TCR originated in an adult who received the AZD1222 COVID-19 vaccine. The specimen comprised peripheral blood, sampled 28 days after the second AZD1222 dose. DNA of the CDR3: TGTGCCAGTAGTATAGCCTCCCTGCCTAACAATGAGCAGTTCTTC. Translating gives CASSIASLPNNEQFF.